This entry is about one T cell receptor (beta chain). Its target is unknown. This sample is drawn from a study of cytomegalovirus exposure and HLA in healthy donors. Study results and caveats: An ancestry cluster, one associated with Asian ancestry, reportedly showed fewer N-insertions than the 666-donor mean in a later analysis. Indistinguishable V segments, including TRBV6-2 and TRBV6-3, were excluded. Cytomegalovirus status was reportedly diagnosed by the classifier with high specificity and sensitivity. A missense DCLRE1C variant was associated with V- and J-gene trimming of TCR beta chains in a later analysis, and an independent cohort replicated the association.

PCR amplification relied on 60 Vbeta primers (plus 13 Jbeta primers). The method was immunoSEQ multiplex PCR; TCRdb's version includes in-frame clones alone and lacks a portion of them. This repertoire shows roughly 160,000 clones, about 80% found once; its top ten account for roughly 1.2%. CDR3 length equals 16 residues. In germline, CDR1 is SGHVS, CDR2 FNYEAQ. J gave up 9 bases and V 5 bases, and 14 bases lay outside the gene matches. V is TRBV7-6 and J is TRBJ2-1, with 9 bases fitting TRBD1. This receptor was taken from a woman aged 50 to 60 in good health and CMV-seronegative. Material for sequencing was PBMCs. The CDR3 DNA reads TGTGCCAGCAGCCGGGGGCCCGGGACAGGGAGGGGTGAGCAGTTCTTC. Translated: CASSRGPGTGRGEQFF.